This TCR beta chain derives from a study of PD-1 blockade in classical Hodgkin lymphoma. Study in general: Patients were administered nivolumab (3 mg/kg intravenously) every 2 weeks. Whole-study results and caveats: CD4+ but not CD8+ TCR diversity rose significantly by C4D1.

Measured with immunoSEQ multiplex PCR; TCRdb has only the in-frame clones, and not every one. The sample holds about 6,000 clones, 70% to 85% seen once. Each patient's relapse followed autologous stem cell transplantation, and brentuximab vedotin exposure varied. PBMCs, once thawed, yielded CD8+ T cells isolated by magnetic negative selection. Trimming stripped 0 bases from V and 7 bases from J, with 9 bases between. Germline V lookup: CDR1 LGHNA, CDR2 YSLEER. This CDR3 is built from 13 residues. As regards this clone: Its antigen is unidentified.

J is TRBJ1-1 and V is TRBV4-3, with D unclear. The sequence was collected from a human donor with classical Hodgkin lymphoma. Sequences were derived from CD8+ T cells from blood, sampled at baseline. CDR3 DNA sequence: TGCGCCAGCAGCCAAGATTTTGGGTTTGAAGCTTTCTTT. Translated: CASSQDFGFEAFF.